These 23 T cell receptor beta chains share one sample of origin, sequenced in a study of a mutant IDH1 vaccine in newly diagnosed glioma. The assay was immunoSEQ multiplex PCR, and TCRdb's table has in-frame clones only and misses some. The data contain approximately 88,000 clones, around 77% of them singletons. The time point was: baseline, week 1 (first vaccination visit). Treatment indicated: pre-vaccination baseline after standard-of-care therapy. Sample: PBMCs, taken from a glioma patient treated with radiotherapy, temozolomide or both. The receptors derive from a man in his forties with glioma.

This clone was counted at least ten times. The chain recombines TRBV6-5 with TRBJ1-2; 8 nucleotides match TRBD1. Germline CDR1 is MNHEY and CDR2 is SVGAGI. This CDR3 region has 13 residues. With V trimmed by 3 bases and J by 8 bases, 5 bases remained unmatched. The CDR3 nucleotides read TGTGCCAGCAGTTATTCAGGGGGCCAGGGCTACACCTTC. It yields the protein CASSYSGGQGYTF.

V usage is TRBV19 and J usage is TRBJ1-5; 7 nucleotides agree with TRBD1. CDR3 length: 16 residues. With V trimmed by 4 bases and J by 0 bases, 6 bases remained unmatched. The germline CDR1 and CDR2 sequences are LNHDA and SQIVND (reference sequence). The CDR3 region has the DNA TGTGCCAGTAGTACACCGGGACAGTATAGCAATCAGCCCCAGCATTTT. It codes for CASSTPGQYSNQPQHF.

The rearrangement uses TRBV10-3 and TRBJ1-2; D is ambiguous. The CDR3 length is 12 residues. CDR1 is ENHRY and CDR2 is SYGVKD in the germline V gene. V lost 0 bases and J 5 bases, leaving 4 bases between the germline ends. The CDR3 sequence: CAISESMYGYTF. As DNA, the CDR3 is TGTGCCATCAGTGAGTCAATGTATGGCTACACCTTC.

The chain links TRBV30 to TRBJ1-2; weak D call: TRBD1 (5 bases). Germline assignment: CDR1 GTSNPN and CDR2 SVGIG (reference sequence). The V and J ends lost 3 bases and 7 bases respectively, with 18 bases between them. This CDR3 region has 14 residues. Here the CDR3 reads CAWRGPSGGRGYTF. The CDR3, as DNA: TGTGCCTGGAGAGGTCCCTCGGGGGGACGTGGCTACACCTTC.

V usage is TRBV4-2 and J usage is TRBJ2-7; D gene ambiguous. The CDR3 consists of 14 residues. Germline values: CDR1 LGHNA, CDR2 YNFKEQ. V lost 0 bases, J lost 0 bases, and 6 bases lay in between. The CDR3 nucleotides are TGTGCCAGCAGCCAAGAGGCGAGCTCCTACGAGCAGTACTTC. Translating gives CASSQEASSYEQYF.

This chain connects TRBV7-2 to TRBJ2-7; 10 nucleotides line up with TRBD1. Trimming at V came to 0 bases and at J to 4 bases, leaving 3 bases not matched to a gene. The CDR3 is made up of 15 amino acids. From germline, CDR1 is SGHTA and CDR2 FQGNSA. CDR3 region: CASSLAGQGKYEQYF. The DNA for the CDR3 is TGTGCCAGCAGCTTAGCGGGACAGGGGAAATACGAGCAGTACTTC.

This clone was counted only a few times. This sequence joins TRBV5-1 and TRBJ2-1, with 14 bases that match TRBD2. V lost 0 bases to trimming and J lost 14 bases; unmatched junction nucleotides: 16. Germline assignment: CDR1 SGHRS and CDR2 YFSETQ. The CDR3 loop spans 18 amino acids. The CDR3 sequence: CASSLVGSLGLAGGSEFF. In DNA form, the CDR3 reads TGCGCCAGCAGCTTGGTGGGCAGCCTCGGACTAGCGGGAGGTAGCGAGTTCTTC. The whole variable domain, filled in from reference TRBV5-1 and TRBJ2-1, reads KAGVTQTPRYLIKTRGQQVTLSCSPISGHRSVSWYQQTPGQGLQFLFEYFSETQRNKGNFPGRFSGRQFSNSRSEMNVSTLELGDSALYLCASSLVGSLGLAGGSEFFGPGTRLTVL.

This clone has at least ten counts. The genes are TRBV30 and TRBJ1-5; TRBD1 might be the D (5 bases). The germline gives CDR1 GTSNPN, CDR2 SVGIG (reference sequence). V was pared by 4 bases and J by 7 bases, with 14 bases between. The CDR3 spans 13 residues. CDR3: CAWNQGVRQPQHF. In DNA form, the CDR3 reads TGTGCCTGGAATCAGGGAGTTCGCCAGCCCCAGCATTTT.

The CDR3 DNA is TGTGCCAGCATAGCCCCGGGACAGGGGGCTAGCGGGAGGATTTACCCACCACCCGATGAGCAGTTCTTC. This sequence encodes CASIAPGQGASGRIYPPPDEQFF. This chain links TRBV2 with TRBJ2-1; TRBD1 is a possible D gene (12 bases). This CDR3 has 23 amino acids. The ends were cut back, 7 bases at V and 8 bases at J, with 45 bases in the middle. Germline lookup yields CDR1 SNHLY and CDR2 FYNNEI.

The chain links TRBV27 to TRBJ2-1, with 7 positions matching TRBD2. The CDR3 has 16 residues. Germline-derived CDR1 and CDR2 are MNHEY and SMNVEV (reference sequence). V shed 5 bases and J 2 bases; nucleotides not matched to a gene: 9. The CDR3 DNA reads TGTGCCAGCAGTCCAGGACTAGGGAGGCCCTACAATGAGCAGTTCTTC. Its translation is CASSPGLGRPYNEQFF.

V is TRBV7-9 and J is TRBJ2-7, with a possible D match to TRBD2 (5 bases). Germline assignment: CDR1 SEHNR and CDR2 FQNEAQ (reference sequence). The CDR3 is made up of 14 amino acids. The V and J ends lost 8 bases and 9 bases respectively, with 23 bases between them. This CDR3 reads CASARPAEPLGQYF. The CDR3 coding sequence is TGTGCCAGCGCCCGCCCAGCGGAGCCCTTGGGGCAGTACTTC.

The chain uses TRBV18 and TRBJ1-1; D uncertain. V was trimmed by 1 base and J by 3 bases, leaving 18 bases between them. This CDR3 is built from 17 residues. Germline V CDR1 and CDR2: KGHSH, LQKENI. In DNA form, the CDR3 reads TGTGCCAGCTCACCACTCCAGGCTACATTAGGGTACACTGAAGCTTTCTTT. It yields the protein CASSPLQATLGYTEAFF.

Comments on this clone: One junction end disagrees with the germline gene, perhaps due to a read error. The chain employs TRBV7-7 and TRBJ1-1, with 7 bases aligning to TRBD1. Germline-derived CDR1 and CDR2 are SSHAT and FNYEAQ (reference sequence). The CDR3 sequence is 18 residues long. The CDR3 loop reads CASSLRPSAGGKDTEAFF. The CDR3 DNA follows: TGTGCTAGCAGCTTGAGGCCCTCGGCAGGGGGAAAGGACACTGAAGCTTTCTTT.

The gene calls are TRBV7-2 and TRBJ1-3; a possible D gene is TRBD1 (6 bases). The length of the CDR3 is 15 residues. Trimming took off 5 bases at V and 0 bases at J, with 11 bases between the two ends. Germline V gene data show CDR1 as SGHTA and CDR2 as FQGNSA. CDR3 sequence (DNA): TGTGCCAGCAGCGCGGGACATCACTCTGGAAACACCATATATTTT. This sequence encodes CASSAGHHSGNTIYF.

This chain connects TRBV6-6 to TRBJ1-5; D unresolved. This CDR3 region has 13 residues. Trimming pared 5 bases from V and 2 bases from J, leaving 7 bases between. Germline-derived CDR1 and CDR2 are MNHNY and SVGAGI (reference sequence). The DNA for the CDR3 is TGTGCCAGCAGTCAGAGTCGCAATCAGCCCCAGCATTTT. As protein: CASSQSRNQPQHF.

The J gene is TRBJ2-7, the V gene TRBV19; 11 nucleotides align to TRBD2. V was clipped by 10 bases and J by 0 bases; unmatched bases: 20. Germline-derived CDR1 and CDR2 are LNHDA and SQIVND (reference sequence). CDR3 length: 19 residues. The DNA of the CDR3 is TGTGCCACCGATATACCCCCCCTCTCTAGCGGGGGGCCCTCCTACGAGCAGTACTTC. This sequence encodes CATDIPPLSSGGPSYEQYF.

As DNA, the CDR3 is TGTGCCAGCCTGAGTGGGGAGACCCAGTACTTC. Encoded protein: CASLSGETQYF. This chain uses TRBV19 with TRBJ2-5; D gene uncertain. Germline CDR1 is LNHDA and CDR2 is SQIVND (reference sequence). V lost 9 bases and J lost 5, with 10 bases in between. This CDR3 contains 11 residues.

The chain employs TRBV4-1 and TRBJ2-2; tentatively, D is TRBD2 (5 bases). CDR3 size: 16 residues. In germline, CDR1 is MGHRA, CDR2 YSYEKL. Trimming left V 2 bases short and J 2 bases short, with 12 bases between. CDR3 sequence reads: CASSQNPTGNTGELFF. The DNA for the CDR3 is TGCGCCAGCAGCCAAAATCCCACGGGAAACACCGGGGAGCTGTTTTTT.

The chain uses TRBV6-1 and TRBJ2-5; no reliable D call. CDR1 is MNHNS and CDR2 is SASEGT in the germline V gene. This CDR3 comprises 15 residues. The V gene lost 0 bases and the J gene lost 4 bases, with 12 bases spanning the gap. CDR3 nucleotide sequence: TGTGCCAGCAGTGAAGCGTCTACAGTGAGAGAGACCCAGTACTTC. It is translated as CASSEASTVRETQYF.

In DNA form, the CDR3 reads TGTGCCAGCAGCTTAGTAGCGTTCTACGAGCAGTACTTC. Amino acid sequence: CASSLVAFYEQYF. V usage is TRBV7-2 and J usage is TRBJ2-7; D may be TRBD2 (5 bases). V shed 1 base and J shed 3 bases, with 7 bases lying between them. The germline V gene has CDR1 SGHTA and CDR2 FQGNSA. The CDR3 has 13 residues.

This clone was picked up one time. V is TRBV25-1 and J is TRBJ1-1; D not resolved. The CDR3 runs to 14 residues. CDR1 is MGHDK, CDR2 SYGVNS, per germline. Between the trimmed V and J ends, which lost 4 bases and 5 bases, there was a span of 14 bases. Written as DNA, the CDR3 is TGTGCCAGCAGTGGAGGAGGGTCGAGGACTGAAGCTTTCTTT. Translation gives CASSGGGSRTEAFF.

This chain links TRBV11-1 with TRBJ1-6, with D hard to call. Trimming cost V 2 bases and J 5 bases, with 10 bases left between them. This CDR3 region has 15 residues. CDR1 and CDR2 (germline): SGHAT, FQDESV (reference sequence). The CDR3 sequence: CASSLFSEDNSPLHF. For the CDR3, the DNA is TGTGCCAGCAGCTTATTCTCTGAGGATAATTCACCCCTCCACTTT.

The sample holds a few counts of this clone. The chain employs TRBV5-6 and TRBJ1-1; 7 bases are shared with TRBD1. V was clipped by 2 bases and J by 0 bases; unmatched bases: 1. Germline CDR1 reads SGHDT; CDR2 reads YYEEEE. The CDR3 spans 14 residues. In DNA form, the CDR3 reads TGTGCCAGCAGCTTAGACAGGGTGAACACTGAAGCTTTCTTT. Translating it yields CASSLDRVNTEAFF.